This is a list of T cell receptor beta chains from one sample in a study of T cells in localized non-small cell lung cancer. TCRdb's table, derived via immunoSEQ multiplex PCR, lists solely in-frame clones and lacks some. Altogether 2,500 to 3,000 clones are present, 25% to 30% being singletons, with the ten largest covering roughly 8%. The input for sequencing was normal lung tissue next to the tumor, taken before any cancer treatment. The receptor source for this set is a man aged 35-75 years with stage I lung adenocarcinoma. The CDR3 runs from the conserved cysteine through the conserved F or W. Each record gives: V gene, CDR3 protein.

V: TRBV9; CDR3: CASSGPGSRLPQHF
V: TRBV19; CDR3: CASSIARGFQETQYF
V: TRBV18; CDR3: CASSPLQGRGTEAFF
V: TRBV10-3; CDR3: CAISEWSGLYNEQFF
V: TRBV6-8; CDR3: CAIMRTPRRGGELFF
V: TRBV11-3; CDR3: CASSSLVMGGSYNEQFF
V: TRBV10-2; CDR3: CASSESGSRGLYNEQFF
V: TRBV7-4; CDR3: CASTLIDSTEAFF
V: TRBV6-7; CDR3: CASSFGETQYF
V: TRBV11-3; CDR3: CASSLDVPGTGGYHYGYTF
V: TRBV7-5; CDR3: CASSTEAGANYEQYF
V: TRBV29-1; CDR3: CSVESGTGIGELFF
V: TRBV29-1; CDR3: CSVDDQGYQETQYF
V: TRBV6-8; CDR3: CASSDSSLAGAEQFF
V: TRBV28; CDR3: CATIIRVGADTQYF
V: TRBV30; CDR3: CAWADSVYSNQPQHF
V: TRBV11-3; CDR3: CASSLDPSRGYNEQFF
V: TRBV6-8; CDR3: CAISGEQGAAYNEQFF
V: TRBV29-1; CDR3: CSVPSGGNQETQYF
V: TRBV11-3; CDR3: CASSRGFSYNEQFF
V: TRBV9; CDR3: CASSARGETQYF
V: TRBV6-8; CDR3: CASSFLSNQPQHF
V: TRBV14; CDR3: CASSQDRALPNEQFF